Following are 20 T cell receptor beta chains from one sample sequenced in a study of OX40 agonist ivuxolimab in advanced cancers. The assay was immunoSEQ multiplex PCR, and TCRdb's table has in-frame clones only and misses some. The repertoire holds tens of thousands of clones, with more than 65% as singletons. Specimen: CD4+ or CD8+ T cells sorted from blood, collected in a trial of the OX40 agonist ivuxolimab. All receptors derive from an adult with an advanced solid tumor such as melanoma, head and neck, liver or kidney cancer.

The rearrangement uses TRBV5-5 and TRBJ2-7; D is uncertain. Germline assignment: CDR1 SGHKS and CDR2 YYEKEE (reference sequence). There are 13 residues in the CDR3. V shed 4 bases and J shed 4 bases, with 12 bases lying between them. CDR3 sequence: CASSPGTLYEQYF. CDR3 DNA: TGTGCCAGCAGCCCCGGCACACTATACGAGCAGTACTTC.

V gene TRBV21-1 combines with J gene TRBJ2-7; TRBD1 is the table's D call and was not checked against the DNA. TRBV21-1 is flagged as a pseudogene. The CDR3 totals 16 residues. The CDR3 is CASSKSKGCRSYEQYF. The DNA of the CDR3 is TGTGCCAGCAGCAAGTCTAAGGGGTGCCGCTCCTACGAGCAGTACTTC.

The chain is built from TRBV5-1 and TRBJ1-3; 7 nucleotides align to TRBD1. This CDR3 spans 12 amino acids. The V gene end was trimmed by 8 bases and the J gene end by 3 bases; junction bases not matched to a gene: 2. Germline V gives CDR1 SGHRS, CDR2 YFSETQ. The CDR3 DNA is TGCGCCAGAGGGGACAGTGGAAACACCATATATTTT. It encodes CARGDSGNTIYF.

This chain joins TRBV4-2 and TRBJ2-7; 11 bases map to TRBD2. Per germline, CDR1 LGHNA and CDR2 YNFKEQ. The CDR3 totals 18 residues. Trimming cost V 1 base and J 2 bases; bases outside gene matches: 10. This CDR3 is CASSQVFLAGGLTYEQYF. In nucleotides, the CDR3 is TGTGCCAGCAGCCAAGTCTTCCTAGCGGGAGGCCTGACCTACGAGCAGTACTTC.

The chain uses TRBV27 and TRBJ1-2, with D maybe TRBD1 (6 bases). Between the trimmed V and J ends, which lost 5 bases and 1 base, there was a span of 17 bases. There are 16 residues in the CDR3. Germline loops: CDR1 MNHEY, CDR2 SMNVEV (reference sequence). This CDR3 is CASSPGHRGLNYGYTF. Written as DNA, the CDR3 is TGTGCCAGCAGTCCGGGACATCGGGGTCTTAACTATGGCTACACCTTC.

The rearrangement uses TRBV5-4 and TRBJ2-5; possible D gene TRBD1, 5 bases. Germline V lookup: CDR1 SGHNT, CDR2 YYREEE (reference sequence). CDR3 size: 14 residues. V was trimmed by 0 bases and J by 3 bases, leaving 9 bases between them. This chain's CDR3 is CASSLVGAKETQYF. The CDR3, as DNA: TGTGCCAGCAGCTTGGTAGGGGCGAAAGAGACCCAGTACTTC.

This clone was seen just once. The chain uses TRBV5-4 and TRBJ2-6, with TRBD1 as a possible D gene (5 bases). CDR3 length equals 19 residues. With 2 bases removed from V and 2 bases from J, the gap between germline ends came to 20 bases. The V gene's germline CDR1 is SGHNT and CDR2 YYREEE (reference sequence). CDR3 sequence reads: CASSLGAAFSNPGANVLTF. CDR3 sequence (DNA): TGTGCCAGCAGCTTAGGGGCGGCGTTCTCTAATCCTGGGGCCAACGTCCTGACTTTC.

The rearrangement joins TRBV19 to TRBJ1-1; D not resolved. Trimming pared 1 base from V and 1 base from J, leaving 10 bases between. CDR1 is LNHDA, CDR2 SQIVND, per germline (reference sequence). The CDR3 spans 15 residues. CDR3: CASSIGRAGNTEAFF. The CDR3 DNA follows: TGTGCCAGTAGTATAGGTCGGGCAGGGAACACTGAAGCTTTCTTT.

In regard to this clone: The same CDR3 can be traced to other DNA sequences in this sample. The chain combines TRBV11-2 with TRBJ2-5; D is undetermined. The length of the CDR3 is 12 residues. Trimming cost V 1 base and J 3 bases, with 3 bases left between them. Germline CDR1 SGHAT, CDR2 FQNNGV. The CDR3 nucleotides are TGTGCCAGCAGCTTAGTTGAAGAGACCCAGTACTTC. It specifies CASSLVEETQYF.

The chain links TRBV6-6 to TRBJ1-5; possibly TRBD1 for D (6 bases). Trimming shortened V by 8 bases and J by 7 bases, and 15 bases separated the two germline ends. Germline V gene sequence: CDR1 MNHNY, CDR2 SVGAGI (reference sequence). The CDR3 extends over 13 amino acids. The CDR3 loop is CASWAGGWQPQHF. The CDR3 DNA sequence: TGTGCCAGCTGGGCGGGGGGCTGGCAGCCCCAGCATTTT.

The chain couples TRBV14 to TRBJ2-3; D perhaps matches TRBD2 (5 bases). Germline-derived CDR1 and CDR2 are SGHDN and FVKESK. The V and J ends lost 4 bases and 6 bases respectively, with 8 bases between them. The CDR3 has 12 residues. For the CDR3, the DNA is TGTGCCAGCAGCCTGAAGCGGGATACGCAGTATTTT. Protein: CASSLKRDTQYF.

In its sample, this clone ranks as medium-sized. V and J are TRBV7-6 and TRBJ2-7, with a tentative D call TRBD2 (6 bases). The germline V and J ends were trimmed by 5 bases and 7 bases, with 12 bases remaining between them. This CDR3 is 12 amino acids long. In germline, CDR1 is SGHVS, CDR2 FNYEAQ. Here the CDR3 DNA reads TGTGCCAGCAGCCCCCGCGGGATAGAGCAGTACTTC. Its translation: CASSPRGIEQYF.

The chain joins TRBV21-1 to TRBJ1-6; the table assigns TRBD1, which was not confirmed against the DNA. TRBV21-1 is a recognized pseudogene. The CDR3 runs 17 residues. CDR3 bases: TGTGCCAGCAGCACTGCCGGACAAAGGGGCTATAATTCACCCCTCCACTTT. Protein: CASSTAGQRGYNSPLHF.

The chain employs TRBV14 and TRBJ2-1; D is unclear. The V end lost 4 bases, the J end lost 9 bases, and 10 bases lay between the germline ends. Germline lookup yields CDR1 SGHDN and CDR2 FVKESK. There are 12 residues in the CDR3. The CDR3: CASSRHLGEQFF. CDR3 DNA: TGTGCCAGCAGCCGACATCTAGGTGAGCAGTTCTTC.

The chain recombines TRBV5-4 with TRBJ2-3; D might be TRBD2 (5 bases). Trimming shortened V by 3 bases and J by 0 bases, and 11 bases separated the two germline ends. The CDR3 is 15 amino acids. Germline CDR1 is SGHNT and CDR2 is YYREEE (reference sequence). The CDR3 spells CASSSGSGSTDTQYF. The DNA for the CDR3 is TGTGCCAGCAGCTCGGGATCGGGGAGCACAGATACGCAGTATTTT.

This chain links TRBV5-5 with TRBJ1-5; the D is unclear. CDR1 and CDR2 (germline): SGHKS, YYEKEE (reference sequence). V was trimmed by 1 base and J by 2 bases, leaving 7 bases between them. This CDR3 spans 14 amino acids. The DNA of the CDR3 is TGTGCCAGCAGCTTGAGGGTGGGCAATCAGCCCCAGCATTTT. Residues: CASSLRVGNQPQHF.

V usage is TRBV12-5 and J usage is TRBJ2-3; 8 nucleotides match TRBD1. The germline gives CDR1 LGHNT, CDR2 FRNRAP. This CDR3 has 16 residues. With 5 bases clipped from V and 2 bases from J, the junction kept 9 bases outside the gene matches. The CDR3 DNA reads TGTGCTAGTGGTCCTGGACAGGGTCTGGCCACAGATACGCAGTATTTT. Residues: CASGPGQGLATDTQYF.

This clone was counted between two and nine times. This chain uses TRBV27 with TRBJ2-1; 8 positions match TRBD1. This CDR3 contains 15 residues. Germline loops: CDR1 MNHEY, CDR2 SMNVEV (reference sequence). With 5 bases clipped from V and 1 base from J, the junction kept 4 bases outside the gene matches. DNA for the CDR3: TGTGCCAGCAGTACAGGGGGTTGGTCCTACAATGAGCAGTTCTTC. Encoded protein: CASSTGGWSYNEQFF.

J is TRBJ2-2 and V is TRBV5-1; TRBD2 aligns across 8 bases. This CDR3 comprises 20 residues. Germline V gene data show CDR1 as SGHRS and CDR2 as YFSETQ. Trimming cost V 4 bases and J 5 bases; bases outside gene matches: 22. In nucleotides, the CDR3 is TGCGCCAGCAGCCCCGCAAATAGGGCTAGCGGGTCGAGTGGGACCGGGGAGCTGTTTTTT. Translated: CASSPANRASGSSGTGELFF.

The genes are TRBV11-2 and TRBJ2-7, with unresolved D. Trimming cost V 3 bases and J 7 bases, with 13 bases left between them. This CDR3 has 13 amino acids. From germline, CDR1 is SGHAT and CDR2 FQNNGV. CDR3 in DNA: TGTGCCAGCAGCTTCCTGACACAAGGGGAGCAGTACTTC. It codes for CASSFLTQGEQYF.